A single sample is the source of the 21 T cell receptor beta chains below, sequenced in a study of immune heterogeneity within non-small cell lung tumors. Bulk tumor genomic DNA served as template, at roughly 600 ng per sample. Several biopsies were collected from each primary tumor during surgery. They were spaced as far apart as possible within the tumor mass. Undergoing curative surgery were patients whose non-small cell lung cancer was untreated and newly diagnosed. Multiplex PCR amplified the TCR beta CDR3 region. Its first round ran for 10 to 11 cycles with 32 V and 13 J primers. TCRdb analysed the multiplex PCR reads with MiXCR anew, one entry per CDR3 protein. The sample has about 15,000 distinct CDR3 sequences; 30% are singletons. Source material: lung tumor tissue. All receptors come from a woman aged 50 to 60 with non-small cell lung cancer.

By frequency in the sample, this clonotype is medium-sized (0.01 to 0.1%). The chain couples TRBV7-8 to TRBJ1-3; TRBD1 is a possible D gene (5 bases). Germline loops: CDR1 SGHVS, CDR2 FQNEAQ. Deletions cut 5 bases from V and 0 bases from J, with 17 bases between. CDR3 length: 17 amino acids. The CDR3 nucleotides read TGTGCCAGCAGCCGGTCCCTTGGACAAACCTCTGGAAACACCATATATTTT. It codes for CASSRSLGQTSGNTIYF.

At least ten counts were recorded for this clonotype. The chain recombines TRBV12-3 or TRBV12-4 with TRBJ1-2; no clear D. V lost 6 bases and J lost 0, with 8 bases in between. CDR3 length: 13 residues. The chain's CDR3 is CASRVTSNYGYTF. The DNA of the CDR3 is TGTGCCAGCAGGGTCACTTCTAACTATGGCTACACCTTC.

J is TRBJ2-3 and V is TRBV29-1, with a weak D call TRBD1 (5 bases). V was trimmed by 0 bases and J by 3 bases, leaving 10 bases between them. Germline V lookup: CDR1 SQVTM, CDR2 ANQGSEA. CDR3 length: 14 amino acids. The CDR3 DNA is TGCAGCGTTGAAGATTGGGCAGGGACAGATACGCAGTATTTT. Amino acids: CSVEDWAGTDTQYF.

This clonotype was seen only once. A much bigger clone sits one base away, suggesting this may be a read error. This chain links TRBV28 with TRBJ1-2; D call uncertain. There are 13 residues in the CDR3. Germline V CDR1 and CDR2: MDHEN, SYDVKM. In DNA form, the CDR3 reads TGTGCCAGCAGCCAGACATGGACCGATGGCCACACCTTC. Translated, it gives CASSQTWTDGHTF.

This clonotype was recorded many times. The chain employs TRBV19 and TRBJ2-7, with D hard to call. Germline assignment: CDR1 LNHDA and CDR2 SQIVND (reference sequence). V was cut by 0 bases and J by 4 bases, with 7 bases left in between. The CDR3 sequence is 13 residues long. CDR3 region: CASSIESGYEQYF. The DNA of the CDR3 is TGTGCCAGTAGTATAGAGTCGGGTTACGAGCAGTACTTC.

This clonotype has a handful of counts. The chain has TRBV20-1 and TRBJ1-6; D is unclear. The germline V and J ends were trimmed by 5 bases and 6 bases, with 11 bases remaining between them. The CDR3 contains 13 residues. The germline gives CDR1 DFQATT, CDR2 SNEGSKA (reference sequence). For the CDR3, the DNA is TGCAGTGCTGCGGGAGAGATTAATTCACCCCTCCACTTT. Its translation: CSAAGEINSPLHF.

Turning to this clonotype: Given a much more abundant clone one base away, this may be a read error. This sequence joins TRBV15 and TRBJ2-1; D unresolved. CDR1 and CDR2 (germline): LNHNV, YYDKDF (reference sequence). This CDR3 has 11 residues. The CDR3 bases are TGTGCCACCAGCGTAGAGAATGAGGAGTTCTTC. It is translated as CATSVENEEFF.

In regard to this clonotype: The junction does not match germline at one end; this may be a read error. The chain employs TRBV6-2 or TRBV6-3 and TRBJ2-7; TRBD2 aligns across 7 bases. Per the germline V gene, CDR1 is MNHEY and CDR2 is SVGEGT. The CDR3 is made up of 18 amino acids. This chain's CDR3 is CAGSSPPPPGSGDGEQYF. DNA for the CDR3: TGTGCCGGCAGTTCCCCCCCCCCCCCGGGAAGCGGGGACGGCGAGCAGTACTTC.

This clonotype was seen a handful of times. The V gene is TRBV5-1, the J gene TRBJ2-3; either TRBD1 or TRBD2 may supply D (5 bases each). Looked up from germline, CDR1 is SGHRS and CDR2 is YFSETQ. This CDR3 contains 14 residues. Trimming took 6 bases from V and 4 from J, leaving 15 bases between them. In DNA form, the CDR3 reads TGCGCCAGCATGCACCGGCAGGGAGCAGATACGCAGTATTTT. Its protein product is CASMHRQGADTQYF.

Many counts were recorded for this clonotype. V and J are TRBV2 and TRBJ1-2; D is possibly TRBD1 (5 bases). The germline gives CDR1 SNHLY, CDR2 FYNNEI. CDR3 length: 14 residues. Between the trimmed V and J ends, which lost 8 bases and 2 bases, there was a span of 15 bases. The CDR3 loop is CASGDAEGNYGYTF. DNA of the CDR3: TGTGCCAGCGGGGACGCTGAAGGCAACTATGGCTACACCTTC.

This clonotype was observed a handful of times. The chain uses TRBV4-2 and TRBJ2-1; TRBD2 agrees at 9 bases. With V trimmed by 1 base and J by 7 bases, 11 bases remained unmatched. CDR3 length equals 17 residues. CDR1 is LGHNA and CDR2 is YNFKEQ in the germline V gene. This CDR3 is CASSQVGATSGLNEQFF. CDR3 sequence (DNA): TGTGCCAGCAGCCAAGTGGGGGCGACTAGCGGATTAAATGAGCAGTTCTTC.

Only a few counts were recorded for this clonotype. The chain recombines TRBV30 with TRBJ2-1; TRBD2 agrees at 10 bases. This CDR3 comprises 14 residues. Unmatched junction bases numbered 10, after V lost 4 bases and J lost 10 bases. CDR1 is GTSNPN, CDR2 SVGIG, per germline (reference sequence). CDR3 sequence reads: CAWTRAGGQGEQFF. CDR3 sequence (DNA): TGTGCCTGGACTCGAGCGGGGGGGCAGGGCGAGCAGTTCTTC. The entire variable domain, with the rest obtained from reference TRBV30 and TRBJ2-1, is as follows: SQTIHQWPATLVQPVGSPLSLECTVEGTSNPNLYWYRQAAGRGLQLLFYSVGIGQISSEVPQNLSASRPQDRQFILSSKKLLLSDSGFYLCAWTRAGGQGEQFFGPGTRLTVL.

This clonotype was seen at least ten times. V is TRBV20-1 and J is TRBJ2-3; 15 bases match TRBD2. J gave up 4 bases and V 5 bases, and 7 bases lay outside the gene matches. This CDR3 is 16 amino acids long. Germline loops: CDR1 DFQATT, CDR2 SNEGSKA (reference sequence). CDR3 loop: CSAPGLAGGIPDTQYF. The CDR3 bases are TGCAGTGCTCCGGGACTAGCGGGAGGAATCCCAGATACGCAGTATTTT.

By frequency in the sample, this clonotype is medium-sized. The chain employs TRBV18 and TRBJ2-7, with TRBD2 matching 8 bases. This CDR3 region has 14 residues. Germline CDR1 reads KGHSH; CDR2 reads LQKENI. V was pared by 8 bases and J by 2 bases, with 8 bases of the junction left unmatched. Written as DNA, the CDR3 is TGTGCCAGCACAGCGGGGGCACCGACCTACGAGCAGTACTTC. Protein sequence: CASTAGAPTYEQYF.

The CDR3 spells CASSLEAGPAGNTIYF. The CDR3 nucleotides are TGTGCCAGCAGTTTAGAGGCGGGTCCGGCAGGAAACACCATATATTTT. This chain connects TRBV6-9 to TRBJ1-3; D unresolved. Germline V CDR1 and CDR2: MNHGY, SVAAGI. With 4 bases removed from V and 4 bases from J, the gap between germline ends came to 17 bases. The CDR3 extends over 16 amino acids.

This clonotype has ten or more counts. This chain joins TRBV24-1 and TRBJ2-5, with D possibly TRBD2 on 7 matching bases. The CDR3 is made up of 15 amino acids. Germline V CDR1 and CDR2: KGHDR, SFDVKD. V shed 1 base and J shed 5 bases, with 13 bases lying between them. CDR3 in amino acids: CATSDFGRGAETQYF. The CDR3 bases are TGTGCCACCAGTGATTTTGGACGGGGGGCGGAGACCCAGTACTTC.

Ten or more counts support this clonotype. The rearrangement uses TRBV14 and TRBJ2-7; 10 nucleotides line up with TRBD1. V dropped 4 bases and J dropped 1; count of bases not matched to a gene: 4. The germline CDR1 and CDR2 sequences are SGHDN and FVKESK. The CDR3 extends over 15 amino acids. The CDR3 region is CASSRQGAGSYEQYF. The CDR3 nucleotides read TGTGCCAGCAGCCGACAGGGGGCTGGTTCCTACGAGCAGTACTTC. The whole variable domain, remainder taken from reference TRBV14 and TRBJ2-7, is EAGVTQFPSHSVIEKGQTVTLRCDPISGHDNLYWYRRVMGKEIKFLLHFVKESKQDESGMPNNRFLAERTGGTYSTLKVQPAELEDSGVYFCASSRQGAGSYEQYFGPGTRLTVT.

This clonotype was recorded only once. The chain is built from TRBV28 and TRBJ1-4, with D possibly TRBD1 on 5 matching bases. The ends were cut back, 8 bases at V and 2 bases at J, with 9 bases in the middle. Germline V gives CDR1 MDHEN, CDR2 SYDVKM. The CDR3 sequence is 13 residues long. The CDR3 DNA reads TGTGCCAGCGACAGCCCCACTAATGAAAAACTGTTTTTT. This encodes CASDSPTNEKLFF.

Ten or more counts support this clonotype. The chain is built from TRBV11-2 and TRBJ2-1; D unclear. This CDR3 contains 14 residues. V gave up 2 bases and J gave up 8 bases, with 13 bases separating them. Germline V gives CDR1 SGHAT, CDR2 FQNNGV. CDR3 amino acids: CASSLLYAGDEQFF. In DNA, the CDR3 is TGTGCCAGCAGCTTATTATACGCAGGCGATGAGCAGTTCTTC.

A word on this clonotype: An end of the junction differs from the germline gene, which may be a read error. The CDR3 loop reads CASKLGGLYTGELFF. CDR3 bases: TGTGCCAGCAAATTAGGGGGCCTGTACACCGGGGAGCTTTTTTTT. This sequence joins TRBV28 and TRBJ2-2; 7 nucleotides line up with TRBD1. The CDR3 extends over 15 amino acids. Germline loops: CDR1 MDHEN, CDR2 SYDVKM.

Concerning this clonotype itself: One base away lies a much larger clone, so this may be a sequencing read error. V and J are TRBV7-3 and TRBJ2-7; D might be TRBD1 (5 bases). Germline assignment: CDR1 SGHTA and CDR2 FQGTGA. This CDR3 contains 14 residues. Trimming took 5 bases from V and 5 from J, leaving 16 bases between them. The DNA for the CDR3 is TGTGCCAGCAGCCGGAGTGTGGGGCTCGACGAGCAGTACTTC. It yields the protein CASSRSVGLDEQYF. The whole variable domain, filled in from reference TRBV7-3 and TRBJ2-7, reads GAGVSQTPSNKVTEKGKYVELRCDPISGHTALYWYRQSLGQGPEFLIYFQGTGAADDSGLPNDRFFAVRPEGSVSTLKIQRTERGDSAVYLCASSRSVGLDEQYFGPGTRLTVT.